This entry describes one T cell receptor beta chain. The PCR was carried out with 60 Vbeta primers and 13 Jbeta primers. The assay was immunoSEQ multiplex PCR, and TCRdb's table has in-frame clones only and misses some. The sample lists under 150,000 clones, around 80% occurring once. The sample is drawn from a study of cytomegalovirus exposure and HLA in healthy donors. Germline CDR1 reads MNHEY; CDR2 reads SVGAGI. Trimming removed 6 bases from V and 4 bases from J, with 6 bases in between. There are 11 residues in the CDR3. The sample taken for sequencing was PBMCs. The sequence came from a woman aged 45-60 years in good health and CMV-seronegative. V usage is TRBV6-5 and J usage is TRBJ1-1, with D perhaps matching TRBD1 (5 bases). CDR3 coding DNA: TGTGCCAGCAGAGACAGCACTGAAGCTTTCTTT. This gives the protein CASRDSTEAFF.